This T cell receptor beta chain was found in a study of T cell changes during pregnancy in multiple sclerosis. TCRdb keeps only in-frame clones here, not all; method: immunoSEQ multiplex PCR. The sample records tens of thousands of clones, over 80% being singletons. Germline V CDR1 and CDR2: SGHRS, YFSETQ. This CDR3 comprises 16 residues. J was trimmed by 2 bases and V by 2 bases; bases with no gene match: 3. This clonotype originated in a female donor in good health, enrolled as a control in a pregnancy study. The starting material was CD4+ T cells from peripheral blood mononuclear cells, obtained in the third trimester of pregnancy. The chain employs TRBV5-1 and TRBJ2-5; TRBD2 agrees at 13 bases. The CDR3 nucleotides are TGCGCCAGCAGCTTCGGGACTAGCGGGGCACAAGAGACCCAGTACTTC. Protein sequence: CASSFGTSGAQETQYF.